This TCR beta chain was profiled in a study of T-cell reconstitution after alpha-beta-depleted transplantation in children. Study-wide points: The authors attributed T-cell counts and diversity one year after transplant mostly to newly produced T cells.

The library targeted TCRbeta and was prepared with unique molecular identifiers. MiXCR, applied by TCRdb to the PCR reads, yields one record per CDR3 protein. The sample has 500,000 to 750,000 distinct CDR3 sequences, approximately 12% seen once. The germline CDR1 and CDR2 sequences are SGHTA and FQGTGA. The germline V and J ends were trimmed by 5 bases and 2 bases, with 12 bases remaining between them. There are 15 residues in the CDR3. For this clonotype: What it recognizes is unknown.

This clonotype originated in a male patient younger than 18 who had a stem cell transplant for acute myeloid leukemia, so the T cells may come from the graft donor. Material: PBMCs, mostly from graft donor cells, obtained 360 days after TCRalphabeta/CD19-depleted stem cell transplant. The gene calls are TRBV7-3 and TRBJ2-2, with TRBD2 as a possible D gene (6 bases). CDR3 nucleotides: TGTGCCAGCAGCCCCAAGCGGGCCAACACCGGGGAGCTGTTTTTT. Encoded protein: CASSPKRANTGELFF.